This T cell receptor (beta chain) was profiled in a study of OX40 agonist ivuxolimab in advanced cancers. In the study overall: Patients were dosed intravenously with ivuxolimab at 0.01 to 10 mg/kg every 2 weeks. Of the participants, approximately 36% had some prior anti-PD-1, anti-PD-L1 or anti-CTLA-4 therapy, which was allowed.

Study-level findings and limits: Average numbers of expanded clones were greater in CD8+ T cells than in CD4+.

The protocol was immunoSEQ multiplex PCR, while the TCRdb copy is restricted to in-frame clones and leaves out a portion. The sample holds roughly 61,000 clones, roughly four fifths seen once. The V and J ends lost 3 bases and 5 bases respectively, with 19 bases between them. The germline CDR1 and CDR2 sequences are LNHDA and SQIVND (reference sequence). This CDR3 contains 16 residues. This clone was counted once. Its cognate antigen is unknown. The rearrangement uses TRBV19 and TRBJ2-5; tentatively, D is TRBD1 or TRBD2 (5 bases each). The TCR comes from an adult with an advanced solid tumor such as melanoma, head and neck, liver or kidney cancer. The source was CD4+ or CD8+ T cells sorted from blood, collected in a trial of the OX40 agonist ivuxolimab. CDR3 protein: CASSMTTGTWGETQYF. Here the CDR3 DNA reads TGTGCCAGTAGTATGACCACTGGGACCTGGGGGGAGACCCAGTACTTC.